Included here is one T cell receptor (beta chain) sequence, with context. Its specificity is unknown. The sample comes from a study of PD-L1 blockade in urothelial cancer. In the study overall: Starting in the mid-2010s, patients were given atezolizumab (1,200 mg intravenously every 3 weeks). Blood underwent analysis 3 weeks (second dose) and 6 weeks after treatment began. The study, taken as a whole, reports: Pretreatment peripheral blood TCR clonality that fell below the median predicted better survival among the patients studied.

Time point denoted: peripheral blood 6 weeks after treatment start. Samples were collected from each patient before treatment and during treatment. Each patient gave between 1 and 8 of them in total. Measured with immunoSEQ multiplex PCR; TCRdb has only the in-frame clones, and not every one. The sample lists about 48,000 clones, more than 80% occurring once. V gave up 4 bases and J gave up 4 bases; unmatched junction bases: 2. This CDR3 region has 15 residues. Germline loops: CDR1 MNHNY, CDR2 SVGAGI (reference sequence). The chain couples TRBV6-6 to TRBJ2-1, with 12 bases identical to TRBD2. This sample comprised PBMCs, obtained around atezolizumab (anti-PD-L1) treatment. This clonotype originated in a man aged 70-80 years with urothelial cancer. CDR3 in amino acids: CASSSTSGGYNEQFF. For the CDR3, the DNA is TGTGCCAGCAGTTCGACTAGCGGGGGATACAATGAGCAGTTCTTC.